Listed here is a single T cell receptor (beta chain). With 0 bases removed from V and 7 bases from J, the gap between germline ends came to 10 bases. The germline CDR1 and CDR2 sequences are MGHRA and YSYEKL. This CDR3 contains 13 residues. This entry comes from a study of blood T cell repertoires in COVID-19. Only in-frame clones appear in the TCRdb table, and some are missing; sequencing was by immunoSEQ multiplex PCR. The sample shows a few hundred thousand clones, about 91% of them seen only once. V and J are TRBV4-1 and TRBJ2-7, with D possibly TRBD2 on 5 matching bases. The sample taken for sequencing was peripheral blood. The receptor comes from a woman aged 55-69 years with acute or convalescent COVID-19. CDR3 residues: CASSQDPGWEQYF. The CDR3 DNA is TGCGCCAGCAGCCAAGATCCGGGGTGGGAGCAGTACTTC.